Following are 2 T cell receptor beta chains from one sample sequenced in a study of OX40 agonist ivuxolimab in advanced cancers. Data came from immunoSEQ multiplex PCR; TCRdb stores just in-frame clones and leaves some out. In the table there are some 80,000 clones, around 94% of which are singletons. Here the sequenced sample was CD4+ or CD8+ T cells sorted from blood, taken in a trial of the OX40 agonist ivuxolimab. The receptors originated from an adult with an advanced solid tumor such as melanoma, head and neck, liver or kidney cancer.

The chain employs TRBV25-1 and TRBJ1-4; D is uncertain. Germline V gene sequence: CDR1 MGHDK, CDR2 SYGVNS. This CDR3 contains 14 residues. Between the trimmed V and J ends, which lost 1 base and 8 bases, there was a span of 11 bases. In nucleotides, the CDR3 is TGTGCCAGCAGTGAATTAGGTATGGGGGAAAAACTGTTTTTT. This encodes CASSELGMGEKLFF.

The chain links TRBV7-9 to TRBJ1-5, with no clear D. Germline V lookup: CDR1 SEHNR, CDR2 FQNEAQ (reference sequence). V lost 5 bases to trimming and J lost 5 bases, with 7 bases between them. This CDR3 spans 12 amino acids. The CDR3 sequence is CASSRPDQPQHF. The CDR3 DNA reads TGTGCCAGCAGCCGGCCCGATCAGCCCCAGCATTTT.